Presented here are 4 T cell receptor beta chains from one specimen sequenced in a study of blood T cell repertoires in COVID-19. Sequencing used immunoSEQ multiplex PCR; TCRdb keeps in-frame clones, though not all of them. The sample lists about 210,000 clones, around 81% occurring once. Sequencing was performed on PBMCs or T cells enriched from blood (not recorded which). Receptor source: a woman between 45 and 65 years old with acute COVID-19.

This chain connects TRBV6-2 or TRBV6-3 to TRBJ2-1; the match to TRBD2 covers 9 bases. After removal of 7 bases from V and 7 bases from J, the junction contained 14 bases not matched to a gene. The CDR3 loop spans 16 amino acids. Germline-derived CDR1 and CDR2 are MNHEY and SVGEGT. CDR3 DNA: TGTGCCAGCACCCCAAGCTGGACTAGCGTCGCTAATGAGCAGTTCTTC. Translation: CASTPSWTSVANEQFF.

The chain is built from TRBV7-2 and TRBJ1-1; D possibly corresponds to TRBD1 (5 bases). V was pared by 5 bases and J by 1 base, with 23 bases between. Germline V gene lookup returns CDR1 SGHTA and CDR2 FQGNSA. The CDR3 is made up of 18 amino acids. CDR3 bases: TGTGCCAGCAGCCCAAAGCCCGCCGGGGAGGGGAGGAACACTGAAGCTTTCTTT. Residues: CASSPKPAGEGRNTEAFF.

The table lists this clone with many counts. The V gene is TRBV30, the J gene TRBJ2-6; maybe TRBD2 (6 bases). The CDR3 is 17 residues long. V was cut by 3 bases and J by 2 bases, with 17 bases left in between. Germline V gene sequence: CDR1 GTSNPN, CDR2 SVGIG (reference sequence). The CDR3 sequence: CAWRRGRVSPGANVLTF. The DNA of the CDR3 is TGTGCCTGGAGGCGGGGCAGGGTCTCTCCTGGGGCCAACGTCCTGACTTTC.

The V and J genes are TRBV5-8 and TRBJ2-5; D is unresolved. The CDR3 consists of 14 residues. Germline CDR1 is SGHTS and CDR2 is YDEGEE. The V gene lost 4 bases and the J gene lost 0 bases, with 10 bases spanning the gap. The CDR3 is CASSRGYYQETQYF. CDR3 bases: TGTGCCAGCAGCCGTGGTTACTACCAAGAGACCCAGTACTTC.